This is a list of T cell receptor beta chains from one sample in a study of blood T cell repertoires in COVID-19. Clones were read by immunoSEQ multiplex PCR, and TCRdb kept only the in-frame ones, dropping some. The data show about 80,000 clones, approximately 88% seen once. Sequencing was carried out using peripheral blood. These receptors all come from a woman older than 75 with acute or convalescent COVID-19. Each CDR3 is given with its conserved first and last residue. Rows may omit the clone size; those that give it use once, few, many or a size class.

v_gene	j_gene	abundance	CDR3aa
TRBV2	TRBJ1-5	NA	CASRSGTARGQPQHF
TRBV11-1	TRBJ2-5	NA	CASSLMTSGTETQYF
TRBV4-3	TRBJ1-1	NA	CASSQKGSMNTEAFF
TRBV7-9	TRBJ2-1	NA	CASSPPGLGAIGEQFF
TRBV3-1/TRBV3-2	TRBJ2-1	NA	CASSQGASEQFF
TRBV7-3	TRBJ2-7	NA	CASSLDGRGSYEQYF
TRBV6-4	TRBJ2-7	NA	CASSPPGLAENYEQYF
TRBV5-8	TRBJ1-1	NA	CASSQRTVLNTEAFF
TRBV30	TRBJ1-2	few	CAWDLQGYTF
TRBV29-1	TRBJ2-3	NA	CSVVRTGGLDTQYF
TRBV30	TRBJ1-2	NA	CAWSGGGKYGYTF
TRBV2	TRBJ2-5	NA	CASRGGEAVETQYF
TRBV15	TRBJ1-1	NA	CATSSYMNTEAFF
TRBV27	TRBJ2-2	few	CASTPSPTGELFF
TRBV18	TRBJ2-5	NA	CASSPLGQGGKETQYF
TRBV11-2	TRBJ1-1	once	CASSGGQRYRAEAFF
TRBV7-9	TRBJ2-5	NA	CASSRAGGQETQYF
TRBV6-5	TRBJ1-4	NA	CATTRTGGNEKLFF
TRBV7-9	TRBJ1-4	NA	CASSVAGTGGEKLFF
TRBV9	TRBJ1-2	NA	CASSVDRNYGYTF
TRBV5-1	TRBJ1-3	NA	CASSQTGVQSGNTIYF
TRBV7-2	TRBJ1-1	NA	CASSLGAVNTEAFF
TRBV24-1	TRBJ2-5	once	CATSDLSGSSGENQETQYF
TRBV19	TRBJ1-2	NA	CASSTAEAGGYTF
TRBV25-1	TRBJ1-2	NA	CASSGDRGYGYTF
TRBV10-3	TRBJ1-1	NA	CAISAHGTGSGTEAFF
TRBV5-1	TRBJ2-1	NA	CASSLAGRGTSGTYNEQFF
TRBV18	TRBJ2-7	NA	CASSYGGTYEQYF
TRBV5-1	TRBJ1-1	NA	CASSLYRGEGTEAFF
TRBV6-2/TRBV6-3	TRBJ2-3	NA	CASSEPGLAASDTQYF
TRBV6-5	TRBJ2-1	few	CASSYEGKQFF
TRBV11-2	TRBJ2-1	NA	CASSPKTSGGRHEQFF
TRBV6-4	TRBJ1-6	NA	CASSATGLADSPLHF
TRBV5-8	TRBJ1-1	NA	CASSLRGFKHPEAFF
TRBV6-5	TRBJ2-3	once	CASSYGGWVTDTQYF
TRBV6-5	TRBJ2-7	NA	CATPAVGGSYEQYF
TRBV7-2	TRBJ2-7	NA	CASSLNGGYEQYF